Listed below are T cell receptor beta chains from one sample, sequenced in a study of blood T cell repertoires in COVID-19. Repertoires were generated with immunoSEQ multiplex PCR, while TCRdb's copy carries only in-frame clones and drops some. The sample holds under 350,000 clones, approximately 90% seen once. Sequenced sample: peripheral blood. Receptor source: a man in his forties or fifties with acute or convalescent COVID-19. Each CDR3 is given with its conserved first and last residue. The D gene is left open where the match is weak. Rows give clone size only sometimes, using once, few, many, or a class for an expanded clone.

>once|TRBV6-6|TRBJ2-2|-
TGTGCCAGCAGTTACCGCCCGAGGCCACAGGGCGGGGAGCTGTTTTTT
CASSYRPRPQGGELFF
>-|TRBV5-1|TRBJ1-1|-
TGCGCCAGCAGCTTGTCGTGGGGAGAGGACACTGAAGCTTTCTTT
CASSLSWGEDTEAFF
>-|TRBV9|TRBJ1-1|-
TGTGCCAGCAGCCCCCGAGGCCAAACTGAAGCTTTCTTT
CASSPRGQTEAFF
>-|TRBV3-1/TRBV3-2|TRBJ1-4|TRBD1
TGTGCCAGCAGCGTGACAGGGGCCCAAGCAACTAATGAAAAACTGTTTTTT
CASSVTGAQATNEKLFF
>-|TRBV30|TRBJ2-3|TRBD2
TGTGCCTCTCTAGGGCTAGCGGGAACAGATACGCAGTATTTT
CASLGLAGTDTQYF
>-|TRBV5-1|TRBJ1-2|TRBD1
TGCGCCAGCAGCTCGGGACAGGGGAGCGGCTACACCTTC
CASSSGQGSGYTF
>-|TRBV29-1|TRBJ1-5|TRBD1
TGCAGCGTGTCGACAGGGGGCGGACAGCCCCAGCATTTT
CSVSTGGGQPQHF
>-|TRBV4-2|TRBJ2-3|TRBD2
TGTGCCAGCAGCCAAGAGGGCCCCCACAGCGGGAACACAGATACGCAGTATTTT
CASSQEGPHSGNTDTQYF
>-|TRBV20-1|TRBJ2-7|-
TGCAGTGCTAGTACTCTCGGGATCGACTACGAGCAGTACTTC
CSASTLGIDYEQYF
>-|TRBV5-8|TRBJ2-7|TRBD1
TGTGCCAGCAGCCTAACCGGGACAGGGACATGGGAGCAGTACTTC
CASSLTGTGTWEQYF
>-|TRBV30|TRBJ1-2|-
TGTGCCTGGAGTTATGGTGCCGGTGGCTACACCTTC
CAWSYGAGGYTF
>-|TRBV12-5|TRBJ2-1|-
TGTGCTAGTGGGCCCCCCGGGGAGCAGTTCTTC
CASGPPGEQFF
>-|TRBV19|TRBJ1-5|-
TGTGCCAGTAGACAGGGTTTAAGCAATCAGCCCCAGCATTTT
CASRQGLSNQPQHF
>-|TRBV19|TRBJ2-1|TRBD1
TGTGCCAGTAGTACTCCGGGACAGGGTGGGTATGAGCAGTTCTTC
CASSTPGQGGYEQFF
>once|TRBV7-2|TRBJ1-2|TRBD1
TGTGCCAGCAGCAGACAGGGGGGCTATGGCTACACCTTC
CASSRQGGYGYTF
>few|TRBV5-1|TRBJ2-1|TRBD1
TGCGCCAGCAGCGGTCAGGGGGCTGACAATGAGCAGTTCTTC
CASSGQGADNEQFF
>-|TRBV6-5|TRBJ1-2|TRBD1
TGTGCCAGCATCGAGGGGGCCGGCTGGGAAGGCTACACCTTC
CASIEGAGWEGYTF
>once|TRBV15|TRBJ2-3|TRBD2
TGTGCCACCAGCAGAGAAGGGGCTAGCGGGGCCTTTAGCACAGATACGCAGTATTTT
CATSREGASGAFSTDTQYF
>-|TRBV5-1|TRBJ1-2|-
TGCGCCAGCAGCTTGGAAGTGTCGGTTGACTATGGCTACACCTTC
CASSLEVSVDYGYTF
>-|TRBV10-1|TRBJ2-2|TRBD2
TGCGCCAGCAGTGAGTCAGTAGCGGGGGCACACACCGGGGAGCTGTTTTTT
CASSESVAGAHTGELFF
>-|TRBV2|TRBJ2-4|TRBD1
TGTGCCAGCAGTGAAAGGGGGCCGACCTACTTAGGCAAAAACATTCAGTACTTC
CASSERGPTYLGKNIQYF
>-|TRBV30|TRBJ1-2|-
TGTGCCTGGACCCCAAGGGGAGGACGCCCCTATGGCTACACCTTC
CAWTPRGGRPYGYTF
>few|TRBV7-2|TRBJ1-2|-
TGTGCCAGCAGCTTAGGCCCTCTACCGGACTATGGCTACACCTTC
CASSLGPLPDYGYTF
>-|TRBV30|TRBJ1-1|TRBD1
TGTGCCTGGGACTTCGGGACAGAGAACACTGAAGCTTTCTTT
CAWDFGTENTEAFF
>once|TRBV19|TRBJ1-5|-
TGTGCCAGTAGTGTTCAGGGGATGGGTCAGCCCCAGCATTTT
CASSVQGMGQPQHF
>-|TRBV4-1|TRBJ1-5|-
TGCGCCAGCAGCCAAGAAAGCCATCAGCCCCAGCATTTT
CASSQESHQPQHF
>-|TRBV19|TRBJ1-1|TRBD1
TGTGCCAGTAGTATCTCAGGGGGCCGGGGGAACACTGAAGCTTTCTTT
CASSISGGRGNTEAFF
>-|TRBV10-2|TRBJ2-7|TRBD1
TGCGCCAGCAGTCTGGACAGGTACGAGCAGTACTTC
CASSLDRYEQYF
>-|TRBV19|TRBJ2-3|-
TGTGCCAGTAGCTTAAACGGTGGGGGGACCCCGGACACAGATACGCAGTATTTT
CASSLNGGGTPDTDTQYF
>-|TRBV19|TRBJ1-5|-
TGTGCCAGTACCACAGGTCTTTATAGCAATCAGCCCCAGCATTTT
CASTTGLYSNQPQHF
>-|TRBV10-3|TRBJ1-1|-
TGTGCCATCAGTGCCCTCACCGGGTCCTACACTGAAGCTTTCTTT
CAISALTGSYTEAFF
>-|TRBV11-2|TRBJ2-7|TRBD2
TGTGCCAGCAGCCCCCCCGTGGGGACTACCTACGAGCAGTACTTC
CASSPPVGTTYEQYF